The 25 T cell receptor beta chains below were found in one sample sequenced in a study of long-term antiretroviral therapy in people with HIV. Runs used v3.0 of the immunoSEQ assay and were done at survey level. Produced via immunoSEQ multiplex PCR; TCRdb's table is partial and in-frame only. Of about 24,000 clones listed, approximately 83% were seen once; the top ten hold about a sixth. This specimen was unsorted PBMCs, taken 1.2 years after starting antiretroviral therapy. Source of these receptors: a man over 45 with HIV.

The rearrangement links TRBV15 to TRBJ1-4, with 7 bases fitting TRBD1. The CDR3 runs 15 residues. The germline gives CDR1 LNHNV, CDR2 YYDKDF (reference sequence). J was trimmed by 8 bases and V by 2 bases; bases with no gene match: 8. In DNA form, the CDR3 reads TGTGCCACCAGCAGAAACGGACAGGCAGCGGAAAAACTGTTTTTT. Translation: CATSRNGQAAEKLFF.

The chain links TRBV18 to TRBJ2-1; D tentatively fits TRBD1 or TRBD2 (5 bases each). The CDR3 sequence is 16 residues long. Germline V gene sequence: CDR1 KGHSH, CDR2 LQKENI. V gave up 5 bases and J gave up 0 bases, with 14 bases separating them. This CDR3 is CASSGTWDLSYNEQFF. The DNA of the CDR3 is TGTGCCAGCTCAGGGACCTGGGACCTCTCCTACAATGAGCAGTTCTTC.

This chain connects TRBV5-1 to TRBJ1-2; TRBD1 agrees at 10 bases. J lost 4 bases, V lost 4 bases, and 4 bases had no gene match. CDR1 is SGHRS, CDR2 YFSETQ, per germline. This CDR3 region has 14 residues. The CDR3 DNA reads as TGCGCCAGCAGCGAGACAGGGGGCGGCTATGGCTACACCTTC. Protein: CASSETGGGYGYTF.

The chain has TRBV28 and TRBJ1-5, with 7 nucleotides matching TRBD1. J lost 7 bases, V lost 7 bases, and 16 bases had no gene match. Germline CDR1 is MDHEN and CDR2 is SYDVKM. The CDR3 is made up of 16 amino acids. CDR3 nucleotides: TGTGCCAGCAATTATAACAGGCAAGGGGGCCGACAGCCCCAGCATTTT. Its translation is CASNYNRQGGRQPQHF.

The chain combines TRBV4-1 with TRBJ2-4, with TRBD1 identical over 9 bases. V lost 2 bases to trimming and J lost 7 bases; unmatched junction nucleotides: 12. This CDR3 region has 17 residues. Germline V lookup: CDR1 MGHRA, CDR2 YSYEKL. The CDR3 sequence: CASSQLKVGQGTNIQYF. CDR3 bases: TGCGCCAGCAGCCAACTAAAGGTTGGACAGGGGACGAACATTCAGTACTTC.

This clone turned up a few times. V is TRBV6-5 and J is TRBJ1-2; no definite D call. Germline lookup yields CDR1 MNHEY and CDR2 SVGAGI. V lost 6 bases to trimming and J lost 4 bases, with 18 bases between them. The CDR3 is 15 residues long. CDR3 in DNA: TGTGCCAGCAGACCCGCCCCCGCGAGAGGCTATGGCTACACCTTC. This sequence encodes CASRPAPARGYGYTF.

The chain combines TRBV2 with TRBJ2-5; unclear D gene. This CDR3 has 11 amino acids. Germline V gene sequence: CDR1 SNHLY, CDR2 FYNNEI. The V end lost 0 bases, the J end lost 7 bases, and 3 bases lay between the germline ends. The DNA for the CDR3 is TGTGCCAGCAGTGAAGCCCCGACCCAGTACTTC. Protein sequence: CASSEAPTQYF.

The rearrangement uses TRBV5-8 and TRBJ2-2; 7 bases fit TRBD2. The CDR3 spans 16 residues. Germline V CDR1 and CDR2: SGHTS, YDEGEE. V was clipped by 0 bases and J by 3 bases; unmatched bases: 5. The CDR3 loop is CASSLAGGAHTGELFF. The DNA of the CDR3 is TGTGCCAGCAGCTTGGCGGGGGGAGCGCACACCGGGGAGCTGTTTTTT.

This chain connects TRBV7-9 to TRBJ1-1; D is unresolved. Looked up from germline, CDR1 is SEHNR and CDR2 is FQNEAQ (reference sequence). The CDR3 consists of 15 residues. V was cut by 5 bases and J by 5 bases, with 18 bases left in between. The CDR3 protein is CASSLRRAGGTEAFF. CDR3 coding DNA: TGTGCCAGCAGCCTAAGGAGGGCGGGAGGGACTGAAGCTTTCTTT.

This clone was seen more than once but under ten times. A read error may account for a junction end that differs from germline. The V call is TRBV7-7, the J call TRBJ2-5; TRBD2 agrees at 12 bases. The CDR3 has 17 residues. The germline gives CDR1 SSHAT, CDR2 FNYEAQ (reference sequence). The CDR3 bases are TGTGCTAGCAGCTTAGCGCGCCCTAGCGGGGGGGCAGAGACCCAGTACTTC. As protein: CASSLARPSGGAETQYF.

The chain has TRBV2 and TRBJ1-2; tentatively, D is TRBD1 (6 bases). The CDR3 has 12 amino acids. Germline values: CDR1 SNHLY, CDR2 FYNNEI. V dropped 8 bases and J dropped 10 bases, with 17 bases sitting between them. The CDR3 loop is CASRGGQRYYTF. In nucleotides, the CDR3 is TGTGCCAGCCGGGGGGGGCAGAGATACTACACCTTC.

This clone occurred once. V gene TRBV6-6 combines with J gene TRBJ1-2, with 7 positions matching TRBD1. CDR1 and CDR2 from the germline V gene are MNHNY and SVGAGI (reference sequence). The CDR3 covers 15 residues. V was pared by 4 bases and J by 8 bases, with 13 bases of the junction left unmatched. CDR3 protein: CASSSTGTVGKGYTF. In DNA form, the CDR3 reads TGTGCCAGCAGTTCCACCGGGACAGTAGGAAAAGGCTACACCTTC.

The chain couples TRBV18 to TRBJ2-1; 15 bases match TRBD2. The CDR3 totals 20 residues. After removal of 1 base from V and 0 bases from J, the junction contained 7 bases not matched to a gene. Germline V gene sequence: CDR1 KGHSH, CDR2 LQKENI. The CDR3 reads CASSPQGTSGGFSSYNEQFF. DNA for the CDR3: TGTGCCAGCTCACCACAAGGGACTAGCGGGGGGTTTAGCTCCTACAATGAGCAGTTCTTC.

V usage is TRBV5-1 and J usage is TRBJ1-4, with 7 bases matching TRBD1. CDR3 length: 13 amino acids. CDR1 and CDR2 (germline): SGHRS, YFSETQ. The V and J ends lost 4 bases and 7 bases, in that order; junction bases with no gene match: 4. The CDR3 bases are TGCGCCAGCAGCCCGGGGGACAGTGAAAAACTGTTTTTT. Its protein is CASSPGDSEKLFF.

The CDR3 sequence: CASSLQGQNTEAFF. CDR3 nucleotide sequence: TGCGCCAGCAGCCTACAGGGGCAGAACACTGAAGCTTTCTTT. V gene TRBV5-1 combines with J gene TRBJ1-1; 7 bases map to TRBD1. CDR1 and CDR2 (germline): SGHRS, YFSETQ. The CDR3 has 14 amino acids. V gave up 4 bases and J gave up 1 base; unmatched junction bases: 4.

CDR3 sequence reads: CAWRRGGTLTPYEQYF. The CDR3 DNA follows: TGTGCCTGGAGGCGAGGGGGGACTCTCACCCCCTACGAGCAGTACTTC. The V call is TRBV30, the J call TRBJ2-7; D may match TRBD1 or TRBD2 (6 bases each). The CDR3 spans 16 residues. Germline lookup yields CDR1 GTSNPN and CDR2 SVGIG (reference sequence). V was cut by 3 bases and J by 2 bases, with 20 bases left in between.

DNA for the CDR3: TGTGCCAGCAGCTTAGGAACGACAGGATCCTATGGCTACACCTTC. It encodes CASSLGTTGSYGYTF. This rearrangement joins TRBV7-2 to TRBJ1-2, with a tentative D call TRBD1 (6 bases). CDR1 is SGHTA, CDR2 FQGNSA, per germline. V dropped 1 base and J dropped 4 bases, with 13 bases sitting between them. CDR3 size: 15 residues.

In its sample, this clone was seen once. The V and J genes are TRBV5-6 and TRBJ2-7; TRBD1 matches 7 bases. After removal of 2 bases from V and 2 bases from J, the junction contained 1 base not matched to a gene. The CDR3 sequence is 13 residues long. Germline V CDR1 and CDR2: SGHDT, YYEEEE. The CDR3, as DNA: TGTGCCAGCAGCTTACAGGGGACCTACGAGCAGTACTTC. Translation: CASSLQGTYEQYF.

This clone was recorded once. The CDR3 DNA follows: TGTGCCAGCAGCACAGCGTCCTACGAGCAGTACTTC. It translates to CASSTASYEQYF. The V gene is TRBV2, the J gene TRBJ2-7; no clear D. CDR1 is SNHLY and CDR2 is FYNNEI in the germline V gene. Trimming pared 6 bases from V and 1 base from J, leaving 7 bases between. The CDR3 consists of 12 residues. Combining the CDR3 with reference TRBV2 and TRBJ2-7 gives the whole variable domain EPEVTQTPSHQVTQMGQEVILRCVPISNHLYFYWYRQILGQKVEFLVSFYNNEISEKSEIFDDQFSVERPDGSNFTLKIRSTKLEDSAMYFCASSTASYEQYFGPGTRLTVT.

This clone was found once. The chain joins TRBV27 to TRBJ2-1, with 7 nucleotides matching TRBD2. Trimming removed 0 bases from V and 2 bases from J; junction bases left unmatched: 7. The CDR3 loop spans 17 amino acids. The germline gives CDR1 MNHEY, CDR2 SMNVEV (reference sequence). The CDR3 protein is CASSLSGGGNTYNEQFF. CDR3 nucleotides: TGTGCCAGCAGTTTATCCGGCGGGGGAAACACCTACAATGAGCAGTTCTTC.

The chain joins TRBV11-2 to TRBJ1-4; no clear D. V dropped 5 bases and J dropped 2 bases, with 9 bases sitting between them. Looked up from germline, CDR1 is SGHAT and CDR2 is FQNNGV. This CDR3 region has 14 residues. CDR3 protein: CASSPQRTNEKLFF. The DNA of the CDR3 is TGTGCCAGCAGCCCGCAGCGGACTAATGAAAAACTGTTTTTT.

The chain is built from TRBV4-3 and TRBJ1-2; D is perhaps TRBD1 (5 bases). Germline V CDR1 and CDR2: LGHNA, YSLEER. The germline V and J ends were trimmed by 0 bases and 4 bases, with 15 bases remaining between them. The CDR3 covers 16 residues. The CDR3 nucleotides are TGCGCCAGCAGCCAAGAATTTCCAGGGCCGACCTATGGCTACACCTTC. Translated, it gives CASSQEFPGPTYGYTF.

J is TRBJ2-1 and V is TRBV5-1; D perhaps matches TRBD2 (6 bases). Germline CDR1 and CDR2: SGHRS and YFSETQ. Trimming pared 3 bases from V and 8 bases from J, leaving 15 bases between. The CDR3 is made up of 14 amino acids. CDR3: CASSSRTITDEQFF. CDR3 in DNA: TGCGCCAGCAGCTCCCGGACTATCACCGATGAGCAGTTCTTC.

The sample holds one count of this clone. V gene TRBV2 combines with J gene TRBJ2-7; tentative D call: TRBD1 (6 bases). This CDR3 comprises 14 residues. Trimming removed 8 bases from V and 4 bases from J, with 18 bases in between. Looked up from germline, CDR1 is SNHLY and CDR2 is FYNNEI. CDR3 in DNA: TGTGCCAGCGAAGGAACGGGACAAGAGTACGAGCAGTACTTC. Its translation is CASEGTGQEYEQYF.

This clone was detected only once. V gene TRBV10-3 combines with J gene TRBJ2-7; D remains unclear. V was clipped by 8 bases and J by 1 base, with 9 bases between them. CDR1 is ENHRY and CDR2 is SYGVKD in the germline V gene. The CDR3 contains 12 residues. The CDR3 sequence is CAIHDTSYEQYF. The DNA for the CDR3 is TGTGCCATCCATGATACTTCCTACGAGCAGTACTTC.